Below are 31 T cell receptor beta chains sequenced from a single sample in a study of blood T cells in healthy people across ages. Combining a sample-barcoded 5' primer with a J-beta primer mix, a second PCR ran for roughly 6 to 11 cycles. One entry per CDR3 protein results from TCRdb running MiXCR on the 5' RACE reads. This table holds about 1.4 million distinct CDR3 sequences, around 55% found once. The material sequenced was blood. The receptors stem from a man between 18 and 35 years old in good health.

This clonotype was observed a handful of times. The chain uses TRBV11-2 and TRBJ2-3; D not resolved. The V gene's germline CDR1 is SGHAT and CDR2 FQNNGV. V lost 5 bases and J lost 0, with 9 bases in between. This CDR3 comprises 14 residues. In DNA form, the CDR3 reads TGTGCCAGCAGCCGGTTAACTAGCACAGATACGCAGTATTTT. It is translated as CASSRLTSTDTQYF.

The chain combines TRBV3-1 with TRBJ2-1, with D uncertain. The DNA matches TRBJ2-7 better at its end, which makes the J call doubtful. The V gene's germline CDR1 is LGHDT and CDR2 YNNKEL (reference sequence). The CDR3 loop spans 15 amino acids. CDR3 sequence (DNA): TGTGCCAGCAGCCATTATGGGAAGGGTGACAATGAGCAGTACTTC. Translated, it gives CASSHYGKGDNEQYF.

The rearrangement joins TRBV9 to TRBJ2-5; D is uncertain. V was trimmed by 3 bases and J by 5 bases, leaving 8 bases between them. This CDR3 contains 12 residues. Germline CDR1 SGDLS, CDR2 YYNGEE. Here the CDR3 DNA reads TGTGCCAGCAGCGGAGACACGGAGACCCAGTACTTC. Translation: CASSGDTETQYF.

J is TRBJ1-2 and V is TRBV7-8; weak D call: TRBD1 (6 bases). The CDR3 totals 15 residues. The V end lost 2 bases, the J end lost 3 bases, and 13 bases lay between the germline ends. Germline lookup yields CDR1 SGHVS and CDR2 FQNEAQ. The CDR3 coding sequence is TGTGCCAGCAGCTTAAGTACAGGGAGGGACTATGGCTACACCTTC. It is translated as CASSLSTGRDYGYTF.

The V call is TRBV2, the J call TRBJ2-7, with D possibly being TRBD1 or TRBD2 (5 bases each). Deletions cut 4 bases from V and 4 bases from J, with 14 bases between. This CDR3 is built from 14 residues. In germline, CDR1 is SNHLY, CDR2 FYNNEI. CDR3 protein: CASSGREKPYEQYF. The CDR3 DNA reads TGTGCCAGCAGTGGCAGGGAGAAGCCGTACGAGCAGTACTTC. Complete variable domain (other parts from reference TRBV2 and TRBJ2-7): EPEVTQTPSHQVTQMGQEVILRCVPISNHLYFYWYRQILGQKVEFLVSFYNNEISEKSEIFDDQFSVERPDGSNFTLKIRSTKLEDSAMYFCASSGREKPYEQYFGPGTRLTVT.

V and J are TRBV6-6 and TRBJ2-6; D might be TRBD2 (6 bases). V lost 6 bases and J 3 bases, leaving 12 bases between the germline ends. Germline assignment: CDR1 MNHNY and CDR2 SVGAGI (reference sequence). The CDR3 runs 15 residues. DNA of the CDR3: TGTGCCAGCAGCCCTCCGGGGGATGGGGCCAACGTCCTGACTTTC. Translation: CASSPPGDGANVLTF.

Details on this clonotype: One junction end does not reproduce the germline sequence, and a read error may be involved. V and J are TRBV4-1 and TRBJ2-7; 9 bases are a match to TRBD2. The V gene's germline CDR1 is MGHRA and CDR2 YSYEKL. The CDR3 loop spans 14 amino acids. The CDR3 protein is CASSESGRSSEQYF. Here the CDR3 DNA reads TGCGCCAGCAGCGAGAGCGGGAGGTCCTCCGAGCAGTACTTC.

The chain is built from TRBV12-3 or TRBV12-4 and TRBJ1-1; TRBD1 is a possible D gene (5 bases). V lost 6 bases and J lost 6, with 17 bases in between. This CDR3 spans 14 amino acids. In nucleotides, the CDR3 is TGTGCCAGCAGCCGGGACCCCGGGCGCGCTGAAGCTTTCTTT. The encoded protein is CASSRDPGRAEAFF.

This clonotype was found a few times. The CDR3, as DNA: TGTGCCAGCAGCTTAGGGTGGGAGGGGGCAGATACGCAGTATTTT. It translates to CASSLGWEGADTQYF. V usage is TRBV7-2 and J usage is TRBJ2-3, with D perhaps TRBD2 (7 bases). Per germline, CDR1 SGHTA and CDR2 FQGNSA. The V end lost 1 base, the J end lost 4 bases, and 12 bases lay between the germline ends. CDR3 length: 15 amino acids.

This clonotype was detected once. The DNA for the CDR3 is TGTGCCAGCAGTTACAGGCCCGGCTACTATGGCTACACCTTC. Translation: CASSYRPGYYGYTF. The chain joins TRBV6-2 or TRBV6-3 to TRBJ1-2; D gene ambiguous. Germline loops: CDR1 MNHEY, CDR2 SVGEGT. The CDR3 sequence is 14 residues long. V was shortened by 2 bases and J by 3 bases, with 10 bases between the two germline ends.

This clonotype was counted at least ten times. The chain couples TRBV27 to TRBJ1-5; D is undetermined. Germline CDR1 MNHEY, CDR2 SMNVEV (reference sequence). Trimming cost V 3 bases and J 3 bases, with 3 bases left between them. CDR3 length equals 12 residues. For the CDR3, the DNA is TGTGCCAGCAGTTTTCTCAATCAGCCCCAGCATTTT. Amino acid sequence: CASSFLNQPQHF.

Only one count was recorded for this clonotype. This chain's CDR3 is CSARGDYLTYEQYF. The CDR3 coding sequence is TGCAGTGCTAGAGGGGACTACCTAACCTACGAGCAGTACTTC. This rearrangement joins TRBV20-1 to TRBJ2-4; TRBD2 matches at 7 bases. The end of the DNA is better explained by TRBJ2-7, so the J call may be wrong. This CDR3 region has 14 residues. Germline V gene lookup returns CDR1 DFQATT and CDR2 SNEGSKA (reference sequence).

The J gene is TRBJ1-6, the V gene TRBV10-3; no clear D gene. Looked up from germline, CDR1 is ENHRY and CDR2 is SYGVKD. V lost 3 bases to trimming and J lost 10 bases, with 13 bases between them. The CDR3 totals 14 residues. CDR3 nucleotide sequence: TGTGCCATCAGTGACAGGTTTCCGCGGTCACCCCTCCACTTT. Translated, it gives CAISDRFPRSPLHF.

Only one count was recorded for this clonotype. V usage is TRBV4-3 and J usage is TRBJ2-7; D possibly corresponds to TRBD2 (5 bases). With 0 bases removed from V and 2 bases from J, the gap between germline ends came to 11 bases. This CDR3 is 15 amino acids long. Germline CDR1 LGHNA, CDR2 YSLEER. The CDR3 DNA reads TGCGCCAGCAGCCAAGAGGTGGAGGTAACCTACGAGCAGTACTTC. This sequence encodes CASSQEVEVTYEQYF.

This clonotype was counted only a few times. This chain joins TRBV15 and TRBJ2-2; no clear D. CDR3 length: 14 amino acids. V lost 3 bases and J lost 6, with 11 bases in between. Germline-derived CDR1 and CDR2 are LNHNV and YYDKDF (reference sequence). CDR3 in amino acids: CATSSDFSPGELFF. DNA for the CDR3: TGTGCCACCAGCAGCGACTTCTCCCCCGGGGAGCTGTTTTTT.

To note about this clonotype: One junction end does not reproduce the germline sequence, and a read error may be involved. V is TRBV9 and J is TRBJ1-6; 7 nucleotides align to TRBD1. The CDR3 runs to 16 residues. Germline CDR1 is SGDLS and CDR2 is YYNGEE. CDR3 region: CSSSVGGRSSSSPLHF. CDR3 sequence (DNA): TGTTCCAGCAGCGTAGGGGGCAGGTCCAGCAGTTCACCCCTCCACTTT.

J is TRBJ1-2 and V is TRBV7-2; D not resolved. This CDR3 comprises 14 residues. The V gene lost 6 bases and the J gene lost 1 base, with 12 bases spanning the gap. The germline V gene has CDR1 SGHTA and CDR2 FQGNSA. CDR3 sequence (DNA): TGTGCCAGCAGATACGACGGTTTTAACTATGGCTACACCTTC. Protein sequence: CASRYDGFNYGYTF.

V is TRBV29-1 and J is TRBJ2-2; 8 nucleotides line up with TRBD2. Germline V gene sequence: CDR1 SQVTM, CDR2 ANQGSEA. V was pared by 5 bases and J by 2 bases, with 4 bases of the junction left unmatched. The CDR3 length is 14 residues. CDR3 coding DNA: TGCAGCGTTTCGGGGGGGCCAAACACCGGGGAGCTGTTTTTT. Translated, it gives CSVSGGPNTGELFF.

The J gene is TRBJ2-3, the V gene TRBV3-1; 9 nucleotides align to TRBD2. The germline CDR1 and CDR2 sequences are LGHDT and YNNKEL (reference sequence). Trimming at V came to 0 bases and at J to 4 bases, leaving 2 bases not matched to a gene. The CDR3 runs to 15 residues. In DNA, the CDR3 is TGTGCCAGCAGCCAAGATCAGCGGGGGGCAGATACGCAGTATTTT. It translates to CASSQDQRGADTQYF.

This clonotype was counted once. An end of the junction differs from the germline gene, which may be a read error. CDR3 sequence reads: CAGSFSGGLDTQYF. The CDR3 DNA reads as TGTGCCGGCAGTTTCTCGGGGGGGCTAGATACGCAGTATTTT. The chain couples TRBV28 to TRBJ2-3, with 8 bases fitting TRBD2. CDR3 size: 14 residues. The germline CDR1 and CDR2 sequences are MDHEN and SYDVKM.

The rearrangement joins TRBV7-9 to TRBJ2-1; TRBD1 or TRBD2 may be the D gene (5 bases each). This CDR3 is 14 amino acids long. Germline V CDR1 and CDR2: SEHNR, FQNEAQ (reference sequence). V lost 7 bases to trimming and J lost 6 bases, with 16 bases between them. The CDR3 coding sequence is TGTGCCAGCAAACGGGGCGGGTTGAGCAATGAGCAGTTCTTC. Encoded protein: CASKRGGLSNEQFF.

The chain employs TRBV7-9 and TRBJ2-3; no reliable D call. The CDR3 contains 14 residues. Germline assignment: CDR1 SEHNR and CDR2 FQNEAQ (reference sequence). V was shortened by 5 bases and J by 0 bases, with 9 bases between the two germline ends. In DNA form, the CDR3 reads TGTGCCAGCAGCATCGACACGAGCACAGATACGCAGTATTTT. It translates to CASSIDTSTDTQYF.

The chain couples TRBV29-1 to TRBJ1-2; 12 bases are a match to TRBD1. With V trimmed by 7 bases and J by 4 bases, 16 bases remained unmatched. Germline values: CDR1 SQVTM, CDR2 ANQGSEA. CDR3 size: 17 residues. The CDR3 region is CSGTALRDRGQGYGYTF. The CDR3 region has the DNA TGCAGCGGTACGGCGCTCCGGGACAGGGGGCAGGGCTATGGCTACACCTTC.

The rearrangement uses TRBV7-9 and TRBJ1-5; no firm D call. V lost 9 bases and J 3 bases, leaving 9 bases between the germline ends. Per the germline V gene, CDR1 is SEHNR and CDR2 is FQNEAQ (reference sequence). This CDR3 region has 12 residues. The CDR3 reads CASRAHNQPQHF. The CDR3, as DNA: TGTGCCAGTAGGGCTCACAATCAGCCCCAGCATTTT.

The V and J genes are TRBV9 and TRBJ2-3, with 11 nucleotides matching TRBD2. The junction had 4 bases not matched to a gene; V was cut back by 0 bases and J by 7 bases. The V gene's germline CDR1 is SGDLS and CDR2 YYNGEE. There are 15 residues in the CDR3. CDR3 sequence: CASSVVAGGDNTQYF. In nucleotides, the CDR3 is TGTGCCAGCAGCGTAGTAGCGGGAGGGGACAATACGCAGTATTTT.

This clonotype was observed a handful of times. This sequence joins TRBV25-1 and TRBJ2-3; D remains unclear. Germline values: CDR1 MGHDK, CDR2 SYGVNS. V was cut by 2 bases and J by 4 bases, with 16 bases left in between. The CDR3 length is 16 residues. CDR3 DNA: TGTGCCAGCAGTGAAGGTACCTCCCCGGGCGCAGATACGCAGTATTTT. Translating it yields CASSEGTSPGADTQYF.

This clonotype was seen a few times. The J gene is TRBJ1-2, the V gene TRBV28; the D gene is possibly TRBD1 (5 bases). The germline CDR1 and CDR2 sequences are MDHEN and SYDVKM. CDR3 length equals 13 residues. The V end lost 8 bases, the J end lost 8 bases, and 18 bases lay between the germline ends. CDR3 in amino acids: CASGPGTQQGYTF. Here the CDR3 DNA reads TGTGCCAGCGGCCCCGGGACGCAGCAAGGCTACACCTTC.

In regard to this clonotype: The junction departs from the called germline gene at one end, perhaps through a read error. The chain employs TRBV29-1 and TRBJ2-7, with 8 positions matching TRBD1. Germline lookup yields CDR1 SQVTM and CDR2 ANQGSEA. The CDR3 is 14 amino acids. The CDR3 here is CSVEGQGTSYEQYF. CDR3 in DNA: TGCAGCGTGGAAGGACAGGGTACGTCCTACGAGCAGTACTTC.

The V call is TRBV6-5, the J call TRBJ2-4, with D perhaps matching TRBD1 or TRBD2 (5 bases each). The closer fit of TRBJ2-5 to the DNA end suggests the J call may be wrong. The CDR3 sequence is 14 residues long. CDR1 and CDR2 from the germline V gene are MNHEY and SVGAGI. The CDR3 region has the DNA TGTGCCAGCACCCCCCCAGGACAAGGAGGGACCCAGTACTTC. Its translation: CASTPPGQGGTQYF.

This clonotype was observed a handful of times. CDR3: CASSAGGTDTQYF. CDR3 in DNA: TGTGCCAGCTCCGCTGGTGGCACAGATACGCAGTATTTT. The chain combines TRBV6-1 with TRBJ2-3; D unresolved. Trimming removed 8 bases from V and 1 base from J, with 10 bases in between. There are 13 residues in the CDR3. Germline CDR1 MNHNS, CDR2 SASEGT.

The chain employs TRBV29-1 and TRBJ1-1, with D uncertain. The CDR3 loop spans 13 amino acids. The germline CDR1 and CDR2 sequences are SQVTM and ANQGSEA. Deletions cut 4 bases from V and 2 bases from J, with 11 bases between. The CDR3 nucleotides read TGCAGCGTTGGTCCGGGGATAAACACTGAAGCTTTCTTT. Translating it yields CSVGPGINTEAFF.